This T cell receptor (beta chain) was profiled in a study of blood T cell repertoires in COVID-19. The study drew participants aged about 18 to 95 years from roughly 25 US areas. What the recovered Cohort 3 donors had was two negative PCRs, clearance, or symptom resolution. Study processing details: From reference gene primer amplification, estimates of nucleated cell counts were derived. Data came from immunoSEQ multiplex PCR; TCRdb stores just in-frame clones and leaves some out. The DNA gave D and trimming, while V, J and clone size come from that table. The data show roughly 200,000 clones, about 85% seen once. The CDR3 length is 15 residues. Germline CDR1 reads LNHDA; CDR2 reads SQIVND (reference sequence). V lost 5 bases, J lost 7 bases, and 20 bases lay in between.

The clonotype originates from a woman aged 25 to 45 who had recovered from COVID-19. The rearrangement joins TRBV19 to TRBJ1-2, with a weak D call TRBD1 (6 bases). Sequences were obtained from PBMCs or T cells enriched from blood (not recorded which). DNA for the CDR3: TGTGCCAGTAGTGCTCGACAGGAGGCGGTTAGTGGCTACACCTTC. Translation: CASSARQEAVSGYTF.